Listed here are 13 T cell receptor beta chains from one sample, sequenced in a study of T cell responses to AZD1222 COVID-19 vaccine. The repertoire was sequenced with immunoSEQ multiplex PCR; TCRdb's copy has only in-frame clones and lacks some. Among around 150,000 clones listed, around 90% were seen once. Sequenced material: peripheral blood, taken 28 days after the second AZD1222 dose. Every receptor here comes from an adult who received the AZD1222 COVID-19 vaccine.

Here the CDR3 reads CASSDYKNTEAFF. The CDR3 DNA reads as TGCGCCAGCAGTGATTATAAGAACACTGAAGCTTTCTTT. The chain couples TRBV10-1 to TRBJ1-1; D gene ambiguous. The V end was cut by 3 bases, the J end by 1 base, with 6 bases between. This CDR3 contains 13 residues. The germline V gene has CDR1 WNHNN and CDR2 SYGVQD (reference sequence).

The V call is TRBV7-9, the J call TRBJ2-5; 7 positions agree with TRBD2. Germline CDR1 SEHNR, CDR2 FQNEAQ (reference sequence). V lost 5 bases, J lost 7 bases, and 16 bases stayed unmatched. The CDR3 has 16 residues. Here the CDR3 reads CASSESIGLGWVTQYF. The CDR3 DNA sequence: TGTGCCAGCAGCGAGAGTATCGGACTAGGCTGGGTGACCCAGTACTTC.

The J gene is TRBJ2-7, the V gene TRBV10-3; 9 bases line up with TRBD1. The CDR3 is 16 amino acids. The V gene end was trimmed by 5 bases and the J gene end by 3 bases; junction bases not matched to a gene: 11. Per the germline V gene, CDR1 is ENHRY and CDR2 is SYGVKD. The CDR3 DNA reads TGTGCCATCAGTCCGTTCCTACAGGGGGCTGGCTACGAGCAGTACTTC. Protein: CAISPFLQGAGYEQYF.

This clone has only a few counts. V is TRBV6-2 or TRBV6-3 and J is TRBJ1-2; no firm D call. This CDR3 is 15 amino acids long. Germline loops: CDR1 MNHEY, CDR2 SVGEGT. V was pared by 2 bases and J by 0 bases, with 10 bases between. CDR3 in DNA: TGTGCCAGCAGTTACCTCGAGACCGCTAACTATGGCTACACCTTC. It yields the protein CASSYLETANYGYTF.

The chain has TRBV5-8 and TRBJ2-3; D is ambiguous. The germline CDR1 and CDR2 sequences are SGHTS and YDEGEE. Trimming stripped 4 bases from V and 5 bases from J, with 14 bases between. The CDR3 has 14 amino acids. CDR3: CASSQLRTGDTQYF. CDR3 DNA: TGTGCCAGCAGCCAGCTCCGGACCGGAGATACGCAGTATTTT.

V and J are TRBV5-1 and TRBJ2-2; tentatively, D is TRBD2 (5 bases). Trimming stripped 5 bases from V and 6 bases from J, with 14 bases between. This CDR3 region has 14 residues. The germline gives CDR1 SGHRS, CDR2 YFSETQ. This CDR3 is CASRLGVSAGELFF. The DNA of the CDR3 is TGCGCCAGCAGGCTGGGAGTGTCGGCCGGGGAGCTGTTTTTT.

The chain carries TRBV7-6 and TRBJ2-2, with 14 bases matching TRBD2. V trimming: 1 base; J trimming: 5 bases; junction bases outside the gene matches: 3. The germline V gene has CDR1 SGHVS and CDR2 FNYEAQ. The CDR3 has 17 residues. This CDR3 reads CASSLGGTSGSTGELFF. CDR3 coding DNA: TGTGCCAGCAGCTTAGGGGGGACTAGCGGGAGTACCGGGGAGCTGTTTTTT.

The chain uses TRBV6-5 and TRBJ1-2; possible D gene TRBD1, 5 bases. This CDR3 region has 14 residues. Germline assignment: CDR1 MNHEY and CDR2 SVGAGI. V was cut by 0 bases and J by 3 bases, with 8 bases left in between. The CDR3 is CASSYSGRDYGYTF. CDR3 DNA sequence: TGTGCCAGCAGTTACTCGGGCAGGGACTATGGCTACACCTTC.

This chain links TRBV3-1 (or the pseudogene TRBV3-2) with TRBJ2-7; 7 nucleotides line up with TRBD1. This CDR3 spans 16 amino acids. J lost 10 bases, V lost 5 bases, and 20 bases had no gene match. Germline CDR1 reads LGHDT; CDR2 reads YNNKEL (reference sequence). The CDR3 region is CASSASPGQLGAGQYF. CDR3 in DNA: TGTGCCAGCAGCGCATCCCCGGGACAGCTTGGCGCCGGACAGTACTTC.

This clone is a singleton in its sample. The J gene is TRBJ1-4, the V gene TRBV10-3, with D tentatively TRBD1 (5 bases). Germline CDR1 is ENHRY and CDR2 is SYGVKD. V was trimmed by 1 base and J by 7 bases, leaving 16 bases between them. CDR3 size: 16 residues. In nucleotides, the CDR3 is TGTGCCATCAGTGAGTTCCTCAGGGCTGGAGTTGAAAAACTGTTTTTT. As protein: CAISEFLRAGVEKLFF.

The V call is TRBV7-9, the J call TRBJ1-6; no clear D. V was shortened by 7 bases and J by 5 bases, with 12 bases between the two germline ends. The CDR3 is 14 amino acids. CDR1 and CDR2 (germline): SEHNR, FQNEAQ (reference sequence). For the CDR3, the DNA is TGTGCCAGCACCCCCGCCCGTGATAATTCACCCCTCCACTTT. Protein product: CASTPARDNSPLHF.

This clone is a singleton in its sample. The chain joins TRBV18 to TRBJ1-4, with TRBD1 matching over 9 bases. The CDR3 is 16 residues long. V was clipped by 6 bases and J by 8 bases; unmatched bases: 13. The germline V gene encodes CDR1 KGHSH and CDR2 LQKENI. This CDR3 is CASSPRGDRGSEKLFF. CDR3 DNA sequence: TGTGCCAGCTCGCCCCGAGGCGACAGGGGGAGCGAAAAACTGTTTTTT.

The chain has TRBV30 and TRBJ1-3, with D possibly matching TRBD1 (5 bases). CDR1 and CDR2 (germline): GTSNPN, SVGIG (reference sequence). With 0 bases removed from V and 2 bases from J, the gap between germline ends came to 14 bases. The CDR3 runs 16 residues. The CDR3 DNA sequence: TGTGCCTGGAGTGTACCGGGGGGTAGTACTGGAAACACCATATATTTT. Its translation: CAWSVPGGSTGNTIYF.